A single sample is the source of the 26 T cell receptor beta chains below, sequenced in a study of blood T cell repertoires in COVID-19. Repertoires were generated with immunoSEQ multiplex PCR, while TCRdb's copy carries only in-frame clones and drops some. The sample consists of around 380,000 clones, 70% to 90% of them appearing once. Sample: PBMCs or T cells enriched from blood (not recorded which). Receptor source: a man younger than 45 who had recovered from COVID-19.

The CDR3 here is CASSGGVRTGELFF. The CDR3 DNA is TGTGCCAGCAGTGGCGGGGTGCGGACCGGGGAGCTGTTTTTT. The rearrangement uses TRBV2 and TRBJ2-2, with a possible D match to TRBD2 (6 bases). Germline CDR1 is SNHLY and CDR2 is FYNNEI. This CDR3 contains 14 residues. V gave up 4 bases and J gave up 5 bases, with 11 bases separating them.

The genes are TRBV6-5 and TRBJ1-3; D ambiguous. Between the trimmed V and J ends, which lost 0 bases and 7 bases, there was a span of 7 bases. The CDR3 is 13 amino acids. Looked up from germline, CDR1 is MNHEY and CDR2 is SVGAGI. The CDR3 is CASSYSAANTIYF. CDR3 nucleotides: TGTGCCAGCAGTTACTCGGCGGCGAACACCATATATTTT.

The chain employs TRBV19 and TRBJ1-3; D gene unclear. V was cut by 8 bases and J by 1 base, with 12 bases left in between. This CDR3 is 14 amino acids long. Per germline, CDR1 LNHDA and CDR2 SQIVND (reference sequence). CDR3 bases: TGTGCCAGTGATTCGGGGAATTCTGGAAACACCATATATTTT. This translates into CASDSGNSGNTIYF.

The genes are TRBV4-1 and TRBJ1-4; TRBD1 matches 7 bases. This CDR3 has 17 amino acids. J was trimmed by 4 bases and V by 1 base; bases with no gene match: 9. Germline V CDR1 and CDR2: MGHRA, YSYEKL. CDR3 nucleotides: TGCGCCAGCAGCCAAGGGGACAGCTCCCGGGGTAATGAAAAACTGTTTTTT. The encoded protein is CASSQGDSSRGNEKLFF.

The J gene is TRBJ1-2, the V gene TRBV2; a weak D match, TRBD1 (5 bases). Trimming removed 1 base from V and 4 bases from J, with 7 bases in between. In germline, CDR1 is SNHLY, CDR2 FYNNEI. The CDR3 totals 13 residues. The CDR3 is CASSEGRVYGYTF. CDR3 nucleotide sequence: TGTGCCAGCAGTGAAGGCAGGGTCTATGGCTACACCTTC.

The CDR3 region has the DNA TGTGCCAGCAGCTTAAACAGGGCAAGTTATGGCTACACCTTC. Protein: CASSLNRASYGYTF. The chain recombines TRBV7-2 with TRBJ1-2; possible D gene TRBD1, 6 bases. CDR1 is SGHTA, CDR2 FQGNSA, per germline. V lost 2 bases to trimming and J lost 5 bases, with 12 bases between them. This CDR3 region has 14 residues.

The sample holds one count of this clone. The V call is TRBV4-1, the J call TRBJ1-3; D is ambiguous. Trimming cost V 3 bases and J 0 bases, with 18 bases left between them. The CDR3 covers 18 residues. The germline gives CDR1 MGHRA, CDR2 YSYEKL. Here the CDR3 reads CASSHGFAGWTSGNTIYF. The CDR3 bases are TGCGCCAGCAGCCACGGCTTCGCGGGCTGGACCTCTGGAAACACCATATATTTT.

The chain recombines TRBV5-1 with TRBJ2-1; 7 nucleotides match TRBD1. After removal of 2 bases from V and 6 bases from J, the junction contained 5 bases not matched to a gene. This CDR3 spans 14 amino acids. CDR1 is SGHRS and CDR2 is YFSETQ in the germline V gene. The CDR3 bases are TGCGCCAGCAGCTTAGGGGGCAATCGCAATGAGCAGTTCTTC. This gives the protein CASSLGGNRNEQFF.

The chain is built from TRBV4-3 and TRBJ1-1, with D unresolved. Germline loops: CDR1 LGHNA, CDR2 YSLEER. Trimming shortened V by 2 bases and J by 6 bases, and 13 bases separated the two germline ends. CDR3 length: 14 amino acids. The CDR3 DNA follows: TGCGCCAGCAGCCAATTGGGGTTGGAGGCTGAAGCTTTCTTT. This gives the protein CASSQLGLEAEAFF.

The rearrangement links TRBV7-8 to TRBJ1-4; D gene unclear. CDR1 SGHVS and CDR2 FQNEAQ come from the germline V gene. This CDR3 spans 14 amino acids. The V end was cut by 2 bases, the J end by 7 bases, with 11 bases between. The CDR3 protein is CASSLRGLGEKLFF. CDR3 in DNA: TGTGCCAGCAGCTTAAGAGGGCTGGGTGAAAAACTGTTTTTT. The whole variable domain, remainder taken from reference TRBV7-8 and TRBJ1-4, is GAGVSQSPRYKVAKRGQDVALRCDPISGHVSLFWYQQALGQGPEFLTYFQNEAQLDKSGLPSDRFFAERPEGSVSTLKIQRTQQEDSAVYLCASSLRGLGEKLFFGSGTQLSVL.

This chain connects TRBV4-1 to TRBJ1-5, with 7 bases that match TRBD1. From germline, CDR1 is MGHRA and CDR2 YSYEKL. The CDR3 spans 17 residues. V shed 4 bases, J shed 5 bases, and the junction held 14 bases outside the gene matches. CDR3 bases: TGCGCCAGCAGCCCACCTAACTTAGACAGGGTGGATCAGCCCCAGCATTTT. Protein: CASSPPNLDRVDQPQHF.

This sequence joins TRBV9 and TRBJ1-1; 9 positions match TRBD1. The CDR3 runs to 15 residues. Germline V gives CDR1 SGDLS, CDR2 YYNGEE. V shed 3 bases, J shed 1 base, and the junction held 4 bases outside the gene matches. CDR3 nucleotides: TGTGCCAGCAGCGCGGGACAGGGACGGAACACTGAAGCTTTCTTT. Translated: CASSAGQGRNTEAFF.

The rearrangement joins TRBV3-1 (or the pseudogene TRBV3-2) to TRBJ1-5; TRBD1 aligns across 8 bases. CDR1 is LGHDT, CDR2 YNNKEL, per germline (reference sequence). The V and J ends lost 5 bases and 7 bases, in that order; junction bases with no gene match: 4. CDR3 length equals 13 residues. DNA of the CDR3: TGTGCCAGCAGCGGACAGGGAGGCCAGCCCCAGCATTTT. Translated: CASSGQGGQPQHF.

The chain combines TRBV27 with TRBJ1-1; possibly TRBD1 for D (5 bases). CDR3 size: 13 residues. Trimming cost V 4 bases and J 5 bases, with 11 bases left between them. CDR1 MNHEY and CDR2 SMNVEV come from the germline V gene (reference sequence). Here the CDR3 reads CASSSTGYTEAFF. The DNA for the CDR3 is TGTGCCAGCAGTTCAACAGGTTATACTGAAGCTTTCTTT.

This clone appeared a single time. The chain couples TRBV9 to TRBJ2-4; the D gene is possibly TRBD2 (6 bases). Germline CDR1 is SGDLS and CDR2 is YYNGEE. The CDR3 runs 17 residues. V was cut by 0 bases and J by 6 bases, with 19 bases left in between. The CDR3 loop is CASSVGGLLRTGNIQYF. The CDR3 DNA follows: TGTGCCAGCAGCGTAGGGGGACTCCTCCGAACTGGAAACATTCAGTACTTC.

As regards this clone: This specimen includes other DNA sequences encoding the same CDR3. The V gene is TRBV5-1, the J gene TRBJ1-1; D gene uncertain. From germline, CDR1 is SGHRS and CDR2 YFSETQ. Deletions cut 0 bases from V and 0 bases from J, with 9 bases between. The CDR3 is made up of 15 amino acids. This CDR3 reads CASSLDPGMNTEAFF. The CDR3 region has the DNA TGCGCCAGCAGCTTGGACCCGGGAATGAACACTGAAGCTTTCTTT.

The V and J genes are TRBV6-2 or TRBV6-3 and TRBJ2-5, with D possibly TRBD1 on 6 matching bases. Germline assignment: CDR1 MNHEY and CDR2 SVGEGT. The CDR3 is made up of 17 amino acids. V gave up 5 bases and J gave up 1 base, with 20 bases separating them. DNA for the CDR3: TGTGCCAGCAGTCAGGATCCCAGGGGATTCGTCCAAGAGACCCAGTACTTC. This sequence encodes CASSQDPRGFVQETQYF.

The count of this clone is one. V gene TRBV9 combines with J gene TRBJ1-6; 8 positions agree with TRBD1. Germline CDR1 SGDLS, CDR2 YYNGEE. Trimming cost V 4 bases and J 7 bases; bases outside gene matches: 7. The CDR3 totals 15 residues. CDR3 loop: CASSTGQGGNSPLHF. CDR3 nucleotides: TGTGCCAGCAGCACAGGACAGGGAGGGAATTCACCCCTCCACTTT.

The chain uses TRBV6-1 and TRBJ1-2; D remains unclear. Trimming removed 3 bases at V and 6 bases at J, with 23 bases between. This CDR3 spans 17 amino acids. Germline values: CDR1 MNHNS, CDR2 SASEGT. CDR3 sequence: CASSDTVREISVNGYTF. CDR3 in DNA: TGTGCCAGCAGTGATACAGTTCGGGAGATTTCGGTCAATGGCTACACCTTC.

The chain combines TRBV11-3 with TRBJ2-2; D is unresolved. V lost 5 bases and J lost 0, with 7 bases in between. CDR1 is SGHNT and CDR2 is YENEEA in the germline V gene. The CDR3 consists of 14 residues. The DNA of the CDR3 is TGTGCCAGCAGCACCGCTACGAACACCGGGGAGCTGTTTTTT. This codes for CASSTATNTGELFF.

This chain uses TRBV7-2 with TRBJ2-1, with no clear D. Germline lookup yields CDR1 SGHTA and CDR2 FQGNSA. CDR3 length: 15 amino acids. Trimming left V 5 bases short and J 6 bases short, with 17 bases between. CDR3 protein: CASSAHLSSGNEQFF. DNA of the CDR3: TGTGCCAGCAGCGCCCATTTGAGCTCGGGCAATGAGCAGTTCTTC.

J is TRBJ1-6 and V is TRBV5-1, with 8 bases lining up with TRBD1. The CDR3 runs to 15 residues. CDR1 SGHRS and CDR2 YFSETQ come from the germline V gene. Trimming took 4 bases from V and 10 from J; bases not matched to a gene: 10. The CDR3 DNA sequence: TGCGCCAGCAGCCCGGACGGGACAGGCAGATCACCCCTCCACTTT. Its protein product is CASSPDGTGRSPLHF.

The rearrangement links TRBV24-1 to TRBJ2-1; possibly TRBD1 for D (5 bases). Germline lookup yields CDR1 KGHDR and CDR2 SFDVKD. The CDR3 length is 12 residues. The ends were cut back, 7 bases at V and 5 bases at J, with 8 bases in the middle. The chain's CDR3 is CATRGPDNEQFF. The CDR3 nucleotides are TGTGCCACCAGGGGGCCCGACAATGAGCAGTTCTTC.

The V call is TRBV18, the J call TRBJ2-7; 8 positions agree with TRBD2. This CDR3 has 18 residues. The germline V gene encodes CDR1 KGHSH and CDR2 LQKENI. V lost 0 bases to trimming and J lost 5 bases; unmatched junction nucleotides: 15. The CDR3 DNA follows: TGTGCCAGCTCACCACCAGGTCCGGGACTAGGGACTCCTAACGAGCAGTACTTC. Translation gives CASSPPGPGLGTPNEQYF.

The V and J genes are TRBV19 and TRBJ1-2; D might be TRBD1 (6 bases). Germline lookup yields CDR1 LNHDA and CDR2 SQIVND (reference sequence). Trimming cost V 4 bases and J 5 bases, with 11 bases left between them. The length of the CDR3 is 13 residues. CDR3 DNA sequence: TGTGCCAGTAGTACTGGACAGAGTTATGGCTACACCTTC. Its translation is CASSTGQSYGYTF.

J is TRBJ2-3 and V is TRBV2, with 8 bases that match TRBD1. The CDR3 runs 15 residues. V lost 5 bases to trimming and J lost 3 bases; unmatched junction nucleotides: 7. Germline-derived CDR1 and CDR2 are SNHLY and FYNNEI. This CDR3 is CASSTDRASTDTQYF. CDR3 sequence (DNA): TGTGCCAGCAGTACGGACAGGGCGAGTACAGATACGCAGTATTTT.